This T cell receptor beta chain derives from a study of Ad26.COV2.S vaccination and SARS-CoV-2 variants. Overall study context: Intramuscular Ad26.COV2.S doses were given once or twice, 56 days apart.

This CDR3 contains 13 residues. V was clipped by 3 bases and J by 8 bases, with 13 bases between them. Germline V lookup: CDR1 MNHEY, CDR2 SMNVEV (reference sequence). Sequenced by immunoSEQ multiplex PCR; TCRdb stores in-frame clones only, minus some. Of 330,000 or so clones in the sample, roughly nine tenths are singletons; the top ten hold approximately 5%. This clone was seen a single time. Its target is not known. As for treatment: around 19 received Ad26.COV2.S at low or high dose, single or two shots; roughly 5 received placebo; per-sample allocation not given. Sampling occurred on day 63 after the first vaccine or placebo injection. Study-wide findings and caveats: While placebo recipients had lower spike-specific TCR breadth, vaccine recipients had more.

The sequenced sample was peripheral blood, obtained in a trial of Ad26.COV2.S vaccine versus placebo. V is TRBV27 and J is TRBJ1-2, with D unresolved. This TCR came from a person aged 18-60 years who received the Ad26.COV2.S COVID-19 vaccine or a placebo. The CDR3 loop is CASSFRTAYGYTF. The CDR3 DNA reads as TGTGCCAGCAGTTTTAGGACCGCTTACGGCTACACCTTC.